The TCR beta chain described here comes from a study of blood T cell repertoires in COVID-19 (dated by TCRdb to the early 2020s). Background on the whole study: Samples covering the acute and convalescent phases of COVID-19 were provided by collaborators in the United States, Italy and Spain. The prospective study material was composed of cDNA or gDNA derived from T cells, B-cell-depleted T cells, or PBMCs. Subjects who had been exposed to COVID-19, were actively infected with it, or had recovered from it provided the deeply sampled blood TCRbeta repertoires that made up the dataset. The repertoires were released in a freely available public database meant as a resource for research on the immune response to SARS-CoV-2. Samples were obtained from the ongoing ImmuneRACE study (first 160 participants) and from 1,254 subjects provided by 6 global collaborators. The sample metadata nearly always contained a de-identified subject ID, COVID-19 status, age in years and sex. HLA class I and class II types, where available, came from metadata supplied by the sample provider rather than from assay-based typing.

This clone came up a few times. Its cognate antigen has yet to be identified. No base-level quality is on record; no much larger clone is a single base apart. Collaborating institutions collected whole blood in K2EDTA tubes following their own protocols. Collaborator samples were shipped for TCRbeta analysis as frozen whole blood, isolated PBMCs, or DNA extracted from either sample type. V was cut back by 1 base and J by 5 bases, leaving a gap of 17 bases between them. The CDR3 runs 17 amino acids, cysteine and phenylalanine included. Of all the DNA, just the CDR3 is kept, 51 bases in frame from base 1. CDR1 and CDR2 (LGHNA, YNFKEQ) derive from the germline V gene. TCRbeta CDR3 regions were amplified from genomic DNA using the immunoSEQ Assay, a bias-controlled multiplex PCR. The paper's data handling went like this. Nucleated cell counts per sample were estimated from amplification of reference gene primers within the assay. Sequence reads were collapsed and filtered to measure the absolute abundance of every unique TCRbeta CDR3 rearrangement. Productive Simpson clonality was computed per sample as the square root of Simpson's diversity index over productive rearrangements. What TCRdb holds here is the immuneACCESS table cut down to in-frame rearrangements. Part of the clones is not present; checked against another copy, under half of the missing clones reflect an unresolved V gene, and the others are unexplained. V and J calls and clone size are as listed in that table; D and trimming were resolved from the DNA. The sample data list fewer than 150,000 clones, and around 78% of these were observed just once. About 2.3% of the sample belongs to the ten largest clones.

Points the paper makes about the study in general: How much clinical and demographic metadata was included differed by source and by participant, and the metadata was provided uncurated.

This chain joins TRBV4-2 to TRBJ1-4; the D gene is perhaps TRBD1, from 6 matching bases. Specimen: peripheral blood. The TCR sequence derives from a man aged 65-85 years with acute or convalescent COVID-19. The CDR3 region: CASSQGGGGRGNEKLFF. The nucleotide sequence is TGTGCCAGCAGCCAAGGGGGGGGCGGTAGAGGGAATGAAAAACTGTTTTTT.